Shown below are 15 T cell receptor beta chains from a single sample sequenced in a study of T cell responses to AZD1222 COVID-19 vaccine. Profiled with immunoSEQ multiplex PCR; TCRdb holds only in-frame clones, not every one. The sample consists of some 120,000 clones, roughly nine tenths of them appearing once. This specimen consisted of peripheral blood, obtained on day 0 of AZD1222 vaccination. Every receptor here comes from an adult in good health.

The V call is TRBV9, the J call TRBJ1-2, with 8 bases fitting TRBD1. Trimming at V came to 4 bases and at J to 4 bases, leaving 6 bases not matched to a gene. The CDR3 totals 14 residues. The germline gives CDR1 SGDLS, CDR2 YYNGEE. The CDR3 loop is CASSTKTGAYGYTF. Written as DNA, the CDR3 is TGTGCCAGCAGCACGAAGACAGGGGCCTATGGCTACACCTTC. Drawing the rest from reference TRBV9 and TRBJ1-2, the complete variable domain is DSGVTQTPKHLITATGQRVTLRCSPRSGDLSVYWYQQSLDQGLQFLIQYYNGEERAKGNILERFSAQQFPDLHSELNLSSLELGDSALYFCASSTKTGAYGYTFGSGTRLTVV.

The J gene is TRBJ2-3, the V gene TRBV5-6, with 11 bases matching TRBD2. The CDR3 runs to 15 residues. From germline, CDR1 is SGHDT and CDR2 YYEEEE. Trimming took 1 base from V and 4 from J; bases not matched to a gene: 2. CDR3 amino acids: CASSLTSGSADTQYF. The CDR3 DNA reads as TGTGCCAGCAGCTTGACTAGCGGGAGTGCAGATACGCAGTATTTT.

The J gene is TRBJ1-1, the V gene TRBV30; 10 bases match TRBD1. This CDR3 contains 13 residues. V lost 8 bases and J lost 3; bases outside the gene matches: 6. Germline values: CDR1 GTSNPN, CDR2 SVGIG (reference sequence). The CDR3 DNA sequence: TGTGCCGGTGACAGGGGGCTGGACACTGAAGCTTTCTTT. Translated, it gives CAGDRGLDTEAFF.

CDR3 bases: TGTGCCAGCAGCTTGGGGGCGTTACGGGGTGGCAATCAGCCCCAGCATTTT. The encoded protein is CASSLGALRGGNQPQHF. The gene calls are TRBV5-6 and TRBJ1-5; D call uncertain. Germline V gene data show CDR1 as SGHDT and CDR2 as YYEEEE. The V end lost 0 bases, the J end lost 2 bases, and 15 bases lay between the germline ends. The CDR3 is made up of 17 amino acids.

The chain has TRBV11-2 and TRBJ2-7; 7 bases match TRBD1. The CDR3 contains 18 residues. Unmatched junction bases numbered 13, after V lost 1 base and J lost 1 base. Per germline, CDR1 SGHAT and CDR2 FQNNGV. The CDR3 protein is CASSLGRPTGFGSYEQYF. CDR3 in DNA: TGTGCCAGCAGCTTAGGGAGGCCGACAGGGTTTGGGTCCTACGAGCAGTACTTC.

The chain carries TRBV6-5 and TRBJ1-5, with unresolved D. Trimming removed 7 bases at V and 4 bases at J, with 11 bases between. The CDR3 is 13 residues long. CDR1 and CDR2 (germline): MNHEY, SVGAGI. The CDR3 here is CASMTRTNQPQHF. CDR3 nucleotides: TGTGCCAGCATGACACGGACGAATCAGCCCCAGCATTTT.

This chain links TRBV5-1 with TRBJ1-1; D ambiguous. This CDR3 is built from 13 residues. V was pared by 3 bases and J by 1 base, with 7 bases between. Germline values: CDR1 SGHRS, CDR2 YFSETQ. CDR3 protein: CASSWVENTEAFF. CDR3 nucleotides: TGCGCCAGCAGCTGGGTGGAGAACACTGAAGCTTTCTTT.

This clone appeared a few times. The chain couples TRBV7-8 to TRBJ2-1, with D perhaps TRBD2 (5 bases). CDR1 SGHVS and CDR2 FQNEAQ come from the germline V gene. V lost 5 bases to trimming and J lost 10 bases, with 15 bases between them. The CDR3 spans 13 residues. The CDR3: CASSAFGGAEQFF. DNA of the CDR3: TGTGCCAGCAGCGCCTTCGGAGGAGCCGAGCAGTTCTTC.

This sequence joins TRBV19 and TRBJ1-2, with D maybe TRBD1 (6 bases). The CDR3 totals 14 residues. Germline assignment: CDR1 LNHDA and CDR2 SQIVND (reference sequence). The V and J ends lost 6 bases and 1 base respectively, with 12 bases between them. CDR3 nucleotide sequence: TGTGCCAGTAGCCCCCGGACAGATAACTATGGCTACACCTTC. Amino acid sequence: CASSPRTDNYGYTF.

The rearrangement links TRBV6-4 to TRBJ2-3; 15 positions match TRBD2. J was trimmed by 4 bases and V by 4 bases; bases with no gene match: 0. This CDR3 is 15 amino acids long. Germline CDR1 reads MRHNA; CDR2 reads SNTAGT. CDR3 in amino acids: CASSGTSGGADTQYF. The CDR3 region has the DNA TGTGCCAGCAGTGGGACTAGCGGGGGGGCAGATACGCAGTATTTT.

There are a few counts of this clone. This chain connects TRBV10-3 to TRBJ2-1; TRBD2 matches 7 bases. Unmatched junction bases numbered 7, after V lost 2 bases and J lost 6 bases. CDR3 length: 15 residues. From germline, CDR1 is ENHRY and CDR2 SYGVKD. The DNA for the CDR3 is TGTGCCATCAGTGAGAGCCAGCGGGGTAGCAATGAGCAGTTCTTC. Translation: CAISESQRGSNEQFF.

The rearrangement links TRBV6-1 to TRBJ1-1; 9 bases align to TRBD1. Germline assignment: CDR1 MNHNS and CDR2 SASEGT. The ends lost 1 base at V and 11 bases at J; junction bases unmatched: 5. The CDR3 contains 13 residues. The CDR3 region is CASSEGDRVRAFF. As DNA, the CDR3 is TGTGCCAGCAGTGAAGGGGACAGGGTTCGGGCTTTCTTT.

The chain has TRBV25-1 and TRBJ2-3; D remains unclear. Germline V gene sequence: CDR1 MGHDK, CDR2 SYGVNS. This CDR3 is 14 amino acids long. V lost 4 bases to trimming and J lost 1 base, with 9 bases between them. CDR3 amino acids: CASSGTYRTDTQYF. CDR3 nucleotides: TGTGCCAGCAGTGGCACCTACCGCACAGATACGCAGTATTTT.

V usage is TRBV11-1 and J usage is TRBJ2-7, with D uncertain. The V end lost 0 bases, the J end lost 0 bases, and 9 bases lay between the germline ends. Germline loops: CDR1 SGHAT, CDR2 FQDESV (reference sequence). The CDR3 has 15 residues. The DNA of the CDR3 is TGTGCCAGCAGCTTAGCCGGCGGAGCCTCCTACGAGCAGTACTTC. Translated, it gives CASSLAGGASYEQYF.

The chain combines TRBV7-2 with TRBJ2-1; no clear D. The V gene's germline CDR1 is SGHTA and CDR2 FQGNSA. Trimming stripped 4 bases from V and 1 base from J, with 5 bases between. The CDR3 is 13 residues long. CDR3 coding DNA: TGTGCCAGCAGCTCTCTTTCCTACAATGAGCAGTTCTTC. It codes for CASSSLSYNEQFF.